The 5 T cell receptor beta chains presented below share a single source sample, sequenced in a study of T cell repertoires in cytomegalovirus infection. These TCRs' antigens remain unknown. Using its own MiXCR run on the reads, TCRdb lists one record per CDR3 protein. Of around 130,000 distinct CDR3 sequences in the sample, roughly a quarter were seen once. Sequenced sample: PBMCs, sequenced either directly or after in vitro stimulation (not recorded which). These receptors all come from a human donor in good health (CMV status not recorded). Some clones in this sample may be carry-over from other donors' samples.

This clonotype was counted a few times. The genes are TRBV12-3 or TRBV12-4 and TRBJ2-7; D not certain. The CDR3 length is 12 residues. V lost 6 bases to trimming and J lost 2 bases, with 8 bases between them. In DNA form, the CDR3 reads TGTGCCAGCAGCCCCCGGGCCTACGAGCAGTACTTC. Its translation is CASSPRAYEQYF.

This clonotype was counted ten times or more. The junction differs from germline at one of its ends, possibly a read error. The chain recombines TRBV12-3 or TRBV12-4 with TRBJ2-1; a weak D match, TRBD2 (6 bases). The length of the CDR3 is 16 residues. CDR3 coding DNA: TGTGCCAGCAGTCACAACCGGGACTCCTCCGACAATGAGCAGTTCTTC. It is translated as CASSHNRDSSDNEQFF.

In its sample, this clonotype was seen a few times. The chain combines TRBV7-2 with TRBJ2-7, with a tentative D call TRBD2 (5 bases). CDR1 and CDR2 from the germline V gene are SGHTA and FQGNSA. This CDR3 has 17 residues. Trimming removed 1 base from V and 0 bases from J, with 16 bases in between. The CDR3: CASSLDGRAVSSYEQYF. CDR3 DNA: TGTGCCAGCAGCTTAGATGGAAGAGCGGTCAGCTCCTACGAGCAGTACTTC.

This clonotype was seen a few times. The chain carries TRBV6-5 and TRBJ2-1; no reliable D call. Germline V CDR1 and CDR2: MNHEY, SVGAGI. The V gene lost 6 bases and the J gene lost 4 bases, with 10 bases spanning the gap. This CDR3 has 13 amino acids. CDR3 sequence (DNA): TGTGCCAGCAGCCCCTCGCGTTACAATGAGCAGTTCTTC. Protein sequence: CASSPSRYNEQFF.

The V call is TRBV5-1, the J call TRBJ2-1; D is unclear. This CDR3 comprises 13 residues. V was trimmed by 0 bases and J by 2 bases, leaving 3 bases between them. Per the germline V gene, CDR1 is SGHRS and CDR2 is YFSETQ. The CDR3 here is CASSLDAYNEQFF. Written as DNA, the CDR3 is TGCGCCAGCAGCTTGGATGCCTACAATGAGCAGTTCTTC.